This TCR beta chain was documented in a study of shared clonotypes between healthy human individuals. The study drew all its donors from Caucasian adults living in Nashville, Tennessee. Whole-study findings and limits: The researchers took only blood, and tissue repertoires probably look different.

A remark on this clone: What it binds is unknown.

The V end lost 1 base, the J end lost 8 bases, and 8 bases lay between the germline ends. This CDR3 has 12 amino acids. The germline V gene encodes CDR1 LNHDA and CDR2 SQIVND (reference sequence). It was at deep level that the assay was run. Produced via immunoSEQ multiplex PCR; TCRdb's table is partial and in-frame only. Counted here are roughly 500,000 clones, around 73% occurring once; the ten biggest clones make up about 11%. The sequence came from a woman in her forties in good health. Some clones in this sample may be carry-over from other donors' samples. Sequenced input: PBMCs. The chain is built from TRBV19 and TRBJ1-1, with D unresolved. The CDR3 coding sequence is TGTGCCAGTAGTATAGTACCGGGGGAAGCTTTCTTT. This encodes CASSIVPGEAFF.